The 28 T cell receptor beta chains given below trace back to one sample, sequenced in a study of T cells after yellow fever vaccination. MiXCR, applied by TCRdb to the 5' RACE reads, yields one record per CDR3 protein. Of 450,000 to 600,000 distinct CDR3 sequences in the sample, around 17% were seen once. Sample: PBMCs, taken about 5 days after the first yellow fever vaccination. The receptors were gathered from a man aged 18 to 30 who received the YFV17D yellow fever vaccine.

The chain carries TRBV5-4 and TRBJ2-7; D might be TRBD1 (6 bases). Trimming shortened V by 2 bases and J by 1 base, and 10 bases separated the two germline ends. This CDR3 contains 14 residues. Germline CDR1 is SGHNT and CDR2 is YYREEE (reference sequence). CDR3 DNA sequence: TGTGCCAGCAGCTTTCGGGACACATCCTACGAGCAGTACTTC. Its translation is CASSFRDTSYEQYF.

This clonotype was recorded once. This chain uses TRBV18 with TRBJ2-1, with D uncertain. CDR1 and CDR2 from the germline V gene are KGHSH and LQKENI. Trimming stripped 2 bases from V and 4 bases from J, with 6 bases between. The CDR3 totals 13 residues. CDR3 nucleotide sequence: TGTGCCAGCTCACCAAATGGTTACAATGAGCAGTTCTTC. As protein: CASSPNGYNEQFF. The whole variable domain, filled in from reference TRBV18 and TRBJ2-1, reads NAGVMQNPRHLVRRRGQEARLRCSPMKGHSHVYWYRQLPEEGLKFMVYLQKENIIDESGMPKERFSAEFPKEGPSILRIQQVVRGDSAAYFCASSPNGYNEQFFGPGTRLTVL.

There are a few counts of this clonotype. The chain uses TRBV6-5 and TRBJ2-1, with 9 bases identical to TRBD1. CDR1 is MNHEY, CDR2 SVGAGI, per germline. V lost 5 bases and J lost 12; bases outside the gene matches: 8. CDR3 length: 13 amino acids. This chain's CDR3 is CASSHRDRAGQFF. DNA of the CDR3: TGTGCCAGCAGTCACCGGGACAGGGCCGGGCAGTTCTTC.

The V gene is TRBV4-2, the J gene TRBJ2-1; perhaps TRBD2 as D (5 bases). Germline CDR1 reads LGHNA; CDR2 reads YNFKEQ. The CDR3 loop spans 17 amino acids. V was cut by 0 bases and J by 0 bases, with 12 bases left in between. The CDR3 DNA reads TGTGCCAGCAGCCAAGATATGGACTTGAGCTCCTACAATGAGCAGTTCTTC. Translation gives CASSQDMDLSSYNEQFF.

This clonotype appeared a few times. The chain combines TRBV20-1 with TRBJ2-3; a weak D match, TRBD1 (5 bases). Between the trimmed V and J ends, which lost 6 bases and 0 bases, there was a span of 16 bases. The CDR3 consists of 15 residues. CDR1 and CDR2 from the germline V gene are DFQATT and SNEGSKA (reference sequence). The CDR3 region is CSAPPKTESTDTQYF. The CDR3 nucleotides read TGCAGTGCCCCGCCAAAGACAGAAAGCACAGATACGCAGTATTTT.

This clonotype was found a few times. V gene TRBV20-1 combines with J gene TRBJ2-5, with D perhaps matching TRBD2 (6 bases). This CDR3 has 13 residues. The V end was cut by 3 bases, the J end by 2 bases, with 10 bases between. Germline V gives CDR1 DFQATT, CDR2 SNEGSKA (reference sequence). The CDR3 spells CSASGDFQETQYF. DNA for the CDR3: TGCAGTGCTAGTGGGGACTTTCAAGAGACCCAGTACTTC.

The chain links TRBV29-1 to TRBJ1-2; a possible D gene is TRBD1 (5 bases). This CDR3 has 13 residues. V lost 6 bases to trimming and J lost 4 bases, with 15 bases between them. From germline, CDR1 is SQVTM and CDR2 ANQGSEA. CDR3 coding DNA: TGCAGCGTCCTCCCTCCGGGACTCTATGGCTACACCTTC. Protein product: CSVLPPGLYGYTF.

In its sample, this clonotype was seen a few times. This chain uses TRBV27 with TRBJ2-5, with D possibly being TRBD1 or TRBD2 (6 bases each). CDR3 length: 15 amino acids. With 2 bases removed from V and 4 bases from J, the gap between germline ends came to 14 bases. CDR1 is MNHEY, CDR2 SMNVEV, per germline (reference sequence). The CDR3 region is CASSLLGGPGETQYF. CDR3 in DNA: TGTGCCAGCAGTTTACTTGGGGGGCCAGGAGAGACCCAGTACTTC.

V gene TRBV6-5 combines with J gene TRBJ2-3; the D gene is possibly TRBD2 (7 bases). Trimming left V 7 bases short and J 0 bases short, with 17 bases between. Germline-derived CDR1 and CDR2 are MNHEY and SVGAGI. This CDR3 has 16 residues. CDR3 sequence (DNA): TGTGCCAGCAATTCCCGGGGGGCGGGGAGCACAGATACGCAGTATTTT. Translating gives CASNSRGAGSTDTQYF.

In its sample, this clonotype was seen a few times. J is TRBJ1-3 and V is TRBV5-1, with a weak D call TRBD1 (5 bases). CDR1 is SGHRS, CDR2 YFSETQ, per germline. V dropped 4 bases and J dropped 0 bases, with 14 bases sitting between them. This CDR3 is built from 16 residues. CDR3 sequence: CASSPQGPISGNTIYF. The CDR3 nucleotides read TGCGCCAGCAGCCCGCAGGGACCGATCTCTGGAAACACCATATATTTT.

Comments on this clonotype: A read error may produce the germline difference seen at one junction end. Here the CDR3 DNA reads TGCTGTGCTAGAGTTGGACAGGGAGACTCACCCCTCCACTTT. Translated, it gives CCARVGQGDSPLHF. The V call is TRBV20-1, the J call TRBJ1-6; the match to TRBD1 covers 8 bases. CDR3 length: 14 amino acids. Germline V CDR1 and CDR2: DFQATT, SNEGSKA (reference sequence).

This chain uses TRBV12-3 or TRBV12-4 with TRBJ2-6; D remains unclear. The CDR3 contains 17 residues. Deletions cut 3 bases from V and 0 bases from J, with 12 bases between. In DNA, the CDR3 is TGTGCCAGCAGTTTCGGACCGTTGGCCTCTGGGGCCAACGTCCTGACTTTC. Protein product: CASSFGPLASGANVLTF.

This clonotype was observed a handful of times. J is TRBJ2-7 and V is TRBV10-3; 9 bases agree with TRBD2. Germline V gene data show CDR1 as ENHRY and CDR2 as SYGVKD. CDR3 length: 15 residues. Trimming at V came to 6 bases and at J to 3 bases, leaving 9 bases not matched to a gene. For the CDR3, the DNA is TGTGCCATCAGAAGACTAGCGGCGGGCCTCTACGAGCAGTACTTC. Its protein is CAIRRLAAGLYEQYF.

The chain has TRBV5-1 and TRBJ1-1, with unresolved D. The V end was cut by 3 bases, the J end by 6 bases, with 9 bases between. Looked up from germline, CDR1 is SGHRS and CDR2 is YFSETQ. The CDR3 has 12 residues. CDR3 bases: TGCGCCAGCAGCTCGACCAGCTCTGAAGCTTTCTTT. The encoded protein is CASSSTSSEAFF. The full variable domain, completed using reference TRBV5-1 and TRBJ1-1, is KAGVTQTPRYLIKTRGQQVTLSCSPISGHRSVSWYQQTPGQGLQFLFEYFSETQRNKGNFPGRFSGRQFSNSRSEMNVSTLELGDSALYLCASSSTSSEAFFGQGTRLTVV.

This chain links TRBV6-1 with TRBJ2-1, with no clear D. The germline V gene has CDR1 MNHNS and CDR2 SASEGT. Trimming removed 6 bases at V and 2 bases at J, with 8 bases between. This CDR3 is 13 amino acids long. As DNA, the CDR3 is TGTGCCAGCAGCCGTGTCCCCTACAATGAGCAGTTCTTC. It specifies CASSRVPYNEQFF.

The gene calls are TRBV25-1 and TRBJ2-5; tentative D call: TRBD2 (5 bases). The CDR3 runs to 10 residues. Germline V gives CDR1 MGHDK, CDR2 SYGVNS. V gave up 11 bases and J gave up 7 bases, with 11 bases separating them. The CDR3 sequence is CAVNGGTQYF. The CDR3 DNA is TGTGCCGTAAACGGAGGGACCCAGTACTTC.

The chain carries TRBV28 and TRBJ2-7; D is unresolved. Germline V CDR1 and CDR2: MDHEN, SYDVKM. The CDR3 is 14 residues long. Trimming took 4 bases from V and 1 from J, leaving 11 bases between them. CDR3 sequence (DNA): TGTGCCAGCAGTTGGGTGGGTAGTTCCTACGAGCAGTACGTC. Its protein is CASSWVGSSYEQYV.

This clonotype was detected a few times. CDR3 loop: CAWSPGLGTDTQYF. The CDR3 bases are TGTGCCTGGAGTCCGGGTTTGGGCACAGATACGCAGTATTTT. The chain has TRBV30 and TRBJ2-3; D remains unclear. Trimming took off 2 bases at V and 1 base at J, with 10 bases between the two ends. CDR3 size: 14 residues. Germline V gene lookup returns CDR1 GTSNPN and CDR2 SVGIG (reference sequence).

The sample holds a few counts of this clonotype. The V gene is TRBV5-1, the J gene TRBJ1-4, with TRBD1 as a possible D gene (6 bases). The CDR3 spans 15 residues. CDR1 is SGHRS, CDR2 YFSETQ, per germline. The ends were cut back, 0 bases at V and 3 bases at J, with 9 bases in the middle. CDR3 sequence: CASSLDREPNEKLFF. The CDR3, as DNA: TGCGCCAGCAGCTTGGACAGGGAGCCTAATGAAAAACTGTTTTTT. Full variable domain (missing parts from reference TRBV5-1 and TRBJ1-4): KAGVTQTPRYLIKTRGQQVTLSCSPISGHRSVSWYQQTPGQGLQFLFEYFSETQRNKGNFPGRFSGRQFSNSRSEMNVSTLELGDSALYLCASSLDREPNEKLFFGSGTQLSVL.

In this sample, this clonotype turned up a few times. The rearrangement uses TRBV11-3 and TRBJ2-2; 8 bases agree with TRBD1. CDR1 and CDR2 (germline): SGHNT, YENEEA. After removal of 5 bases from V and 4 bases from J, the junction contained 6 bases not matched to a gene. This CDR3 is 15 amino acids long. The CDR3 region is CASSPRTGSTGELFF. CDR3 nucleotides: TGTGCCAGCAGCCCCCGGACAGGGAGCACCGGGGAGCTGTTTTTT.

CDR3 DNA: TGTGCCAGCAGCCTTTACGACAGGGGAGGCGATCAGCCCCAGCATTTT. Its protein is CASSLYDRGGDQPQHF. The chain combines TRBV3-1 with TRBJ1-5; 8 bases are shared with TRBD1. Per the germline V gene, CDR1 is LGHDT and CDR2 is YNNKEL (reference sequence). There are 16 residues in the CDR3. Trimming cost V 4 bases and J 5 bases; bases outside gene matches: 10. Supplemented by reference TRBV3-1 and TRBJ1-5, the full variable domain reads DTAVSQTPKYLVTQMGNDKSIKCEQNLGHDTMYWYKQDSKKFLKIMFSYNNKELIINETVPNRFSPKSPDKAHLNLHINSLELGDSAVYFCASSLYDRGGDQPQHFGDGTRLSIL.

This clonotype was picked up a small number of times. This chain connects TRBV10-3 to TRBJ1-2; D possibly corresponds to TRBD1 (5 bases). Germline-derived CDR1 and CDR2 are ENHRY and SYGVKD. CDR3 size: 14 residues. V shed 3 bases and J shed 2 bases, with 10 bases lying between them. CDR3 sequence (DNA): TGTGCCATCAGTGACACGGACAAGAACTATGGCTACACCTTC. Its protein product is CAISDTDKNYGYTF.

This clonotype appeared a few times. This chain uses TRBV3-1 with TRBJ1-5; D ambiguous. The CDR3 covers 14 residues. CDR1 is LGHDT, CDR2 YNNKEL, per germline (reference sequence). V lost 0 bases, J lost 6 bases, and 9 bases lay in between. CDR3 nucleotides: TGTGCCAGCAGCCAAGATCCTACGGCTCAGCCCCAGCATTTT. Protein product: CASSQDPTAQPQHF.

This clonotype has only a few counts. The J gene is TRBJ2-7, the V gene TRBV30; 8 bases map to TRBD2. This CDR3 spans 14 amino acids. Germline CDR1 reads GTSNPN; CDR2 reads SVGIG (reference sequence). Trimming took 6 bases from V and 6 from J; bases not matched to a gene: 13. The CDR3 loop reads CACNTGGVGPEQYF. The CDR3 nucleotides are TGTGCCTGCAACACCGGGGGGGTGGGGCCCGAGCAGTACTTC.

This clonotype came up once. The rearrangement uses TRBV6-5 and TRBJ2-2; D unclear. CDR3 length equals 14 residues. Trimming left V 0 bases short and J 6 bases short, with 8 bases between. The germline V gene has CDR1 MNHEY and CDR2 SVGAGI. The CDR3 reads CASSYSTAPGELFF. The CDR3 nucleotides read TGTGCCAGCAGTTACTCAACAGCGCCCGGGGAGCTGTTTTTT.

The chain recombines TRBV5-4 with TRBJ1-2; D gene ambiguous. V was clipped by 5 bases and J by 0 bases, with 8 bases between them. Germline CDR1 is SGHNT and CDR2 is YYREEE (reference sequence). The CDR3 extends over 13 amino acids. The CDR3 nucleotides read TGTGCCAGCAGGTCTTTGACTAACTATGGCTACACCTTC. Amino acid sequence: CASRSLTNYGYTF.

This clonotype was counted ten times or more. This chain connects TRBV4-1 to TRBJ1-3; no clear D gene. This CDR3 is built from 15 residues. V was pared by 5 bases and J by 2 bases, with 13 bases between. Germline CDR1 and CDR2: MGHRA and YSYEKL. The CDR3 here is CASSFRVLTGNTIYF. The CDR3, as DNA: TGCGCCAGCAGCTTTCGGGTGCTAACTGGAAACACCATATATTTT.

DNA for the CDR3: TGCGCCAGCAGCTTGGGACCGGGACAGGGGGCGATGGGGGAGCTGTTTTTT. Protein product: CASSLGPGQGAMGELFF. This chain uses TRBV5-1 with TRBJ2-2; the match to TRBD1 covers 12 bases. V was clipped by 0 bases and J by 8 bases; unmatched bases: 8. Germline V gives CDR1 SGHRS, CDR2 YFSETQ. The CDR3 extends over 17 amino acids.